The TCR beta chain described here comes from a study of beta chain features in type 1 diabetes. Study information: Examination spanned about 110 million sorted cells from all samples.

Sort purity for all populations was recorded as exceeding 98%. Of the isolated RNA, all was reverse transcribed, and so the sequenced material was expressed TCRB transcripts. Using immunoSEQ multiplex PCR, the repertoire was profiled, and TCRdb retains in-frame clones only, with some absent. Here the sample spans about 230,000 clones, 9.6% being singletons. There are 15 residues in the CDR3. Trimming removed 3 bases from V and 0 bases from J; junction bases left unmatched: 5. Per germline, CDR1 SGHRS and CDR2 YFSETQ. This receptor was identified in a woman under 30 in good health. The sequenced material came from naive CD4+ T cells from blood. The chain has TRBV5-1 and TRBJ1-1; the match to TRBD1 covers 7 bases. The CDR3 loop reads CASSWGTVMNTEAFF. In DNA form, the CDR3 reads TGCGCCAGCAGCTGGGGGACAGTAATGAACACTGAAGCTTTCTTT.